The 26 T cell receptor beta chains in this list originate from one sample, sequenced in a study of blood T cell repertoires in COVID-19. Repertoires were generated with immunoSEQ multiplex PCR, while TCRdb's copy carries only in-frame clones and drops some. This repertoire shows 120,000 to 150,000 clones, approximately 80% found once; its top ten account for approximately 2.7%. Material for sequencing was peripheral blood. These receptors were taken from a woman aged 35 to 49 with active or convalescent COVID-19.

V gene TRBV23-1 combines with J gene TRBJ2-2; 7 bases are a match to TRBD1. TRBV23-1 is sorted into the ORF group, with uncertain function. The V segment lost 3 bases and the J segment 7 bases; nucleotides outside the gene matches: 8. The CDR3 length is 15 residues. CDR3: CASSQFDRADGELFF. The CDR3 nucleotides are TGCGCCAGCAGTCAGTTTGACAGGGCGGACGGGGAGCTGTTTTTT.

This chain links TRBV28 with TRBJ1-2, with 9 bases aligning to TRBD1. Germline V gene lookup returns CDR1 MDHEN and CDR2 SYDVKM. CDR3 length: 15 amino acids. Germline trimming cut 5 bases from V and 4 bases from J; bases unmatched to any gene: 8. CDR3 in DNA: TGTGCCAGCAGTGACCACAGGGGGCTAGTCTATGGCTACACCTTC. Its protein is CASSDHRGLVYGYTF.

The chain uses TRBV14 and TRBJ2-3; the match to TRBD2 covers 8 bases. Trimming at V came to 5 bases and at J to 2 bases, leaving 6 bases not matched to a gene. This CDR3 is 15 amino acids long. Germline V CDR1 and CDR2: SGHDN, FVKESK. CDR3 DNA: TGTGCCAGCAGCAGACAACTAGCGGCCACAGATACGCAGTATTTT. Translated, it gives CASSRQLAATDTQYF. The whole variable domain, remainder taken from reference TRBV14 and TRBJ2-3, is EAGVTQFPSHSVIEKGQTVTLRCDPISGHDNLYWYRRVMGKEIKFLLHFVKESKQDESGMPNNRFLAERTGGTYSTLKVQPAELEDSGVYFCASSRQLAATDTQYFGPGTRLTVL.

CDR3 sequence reads: CASSVARGGEDTQYF. The CDR3 region has the DNA TGTGCCAGCAGCGTAGCCAGGGGCGGCGAAGATACGCAGTATTTT. The chain uses TRBV9 and TRBJ2-3, with TRBD1 as a possible D gene (6 bases). Germline lookup yields CDR1 SGDLS and CDR2 YYNGEE. This CDR3 is built from 15 residues. Trimming left V 0 bases short and J 5 bases short, with 13 bases between.

The CDR3 coding sequence is TGTGCCAGCAGCTTAGCCCGGGACACCGGGGAGCTGTTTTTT. This sequence encodes CASSLARDTGELFF. The J gene is TRBJ2-2, the V gene TRBV7-7; D remains ambiguous. Trimming pared 0 bases from V and 3 bases from J, leaving 5 bases between. Germline values: CDR1 SSHAT, CDR2 FNYEAQ (reference sequence). The CDR3 consists of 14 residues.

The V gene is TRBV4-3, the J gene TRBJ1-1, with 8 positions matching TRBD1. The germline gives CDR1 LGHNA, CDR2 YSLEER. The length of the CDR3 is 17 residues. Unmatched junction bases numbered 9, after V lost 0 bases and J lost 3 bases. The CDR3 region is CASSQDRGQEGYTEAFF. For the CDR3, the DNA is TGCGCCAGCAGCCAAGATCGGGGACAGGAGGGTTACACTGAAGCTTTCTTT.

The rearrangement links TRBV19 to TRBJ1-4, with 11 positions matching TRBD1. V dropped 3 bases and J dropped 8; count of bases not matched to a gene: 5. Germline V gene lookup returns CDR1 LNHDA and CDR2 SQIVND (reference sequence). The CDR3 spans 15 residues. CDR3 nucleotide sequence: TGTGCCAGTAGTATTGGGACAGGGGGAATGGAAAAACTGTTTTTT. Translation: CASSIGTGGMEKLFF.

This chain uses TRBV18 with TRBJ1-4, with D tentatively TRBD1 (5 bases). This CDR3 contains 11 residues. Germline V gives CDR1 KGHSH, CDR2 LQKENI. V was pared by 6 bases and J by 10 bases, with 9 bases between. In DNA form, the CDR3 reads TGTGCCAGCTCGCCCGGGGGAAAACTGTTTTTT. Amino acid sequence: CASSPGGKLFF.

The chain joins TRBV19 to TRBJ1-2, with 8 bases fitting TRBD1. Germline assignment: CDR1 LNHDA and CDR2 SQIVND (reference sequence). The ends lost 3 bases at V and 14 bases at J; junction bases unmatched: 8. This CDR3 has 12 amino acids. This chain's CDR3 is CASSIRDRIYTF. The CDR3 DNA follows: TGTGCCAGTAGTATCCGGGACAGGATTTATACCTTC.

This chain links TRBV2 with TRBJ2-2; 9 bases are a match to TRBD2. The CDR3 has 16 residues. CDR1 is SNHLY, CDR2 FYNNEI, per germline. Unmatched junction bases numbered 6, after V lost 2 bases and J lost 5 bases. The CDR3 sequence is CASSETSGRSTGELFF. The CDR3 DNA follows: TGTGCCAGCAGTGAAACCAGCGGGAGGTCTACCGGGGAGCTGTTTTTT.

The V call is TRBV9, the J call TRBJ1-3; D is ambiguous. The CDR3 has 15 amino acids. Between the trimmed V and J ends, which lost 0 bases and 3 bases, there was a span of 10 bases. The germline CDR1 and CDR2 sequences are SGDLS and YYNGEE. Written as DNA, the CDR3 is TGTGCCAGCAGCGTAGGTAGAGGGTTTGGAAACACCATATATTTT. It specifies CASSVGRGFGNTIYF.

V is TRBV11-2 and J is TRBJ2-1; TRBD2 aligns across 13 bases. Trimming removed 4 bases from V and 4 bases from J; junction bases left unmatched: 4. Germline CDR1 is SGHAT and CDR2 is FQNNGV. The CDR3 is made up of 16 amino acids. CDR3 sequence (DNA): TGTGCCAGCAGCTCTGTGACTAGCGGGGGGTACAATGAGCAGTTCTTC. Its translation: CASSSVTSGGYNEQFF.

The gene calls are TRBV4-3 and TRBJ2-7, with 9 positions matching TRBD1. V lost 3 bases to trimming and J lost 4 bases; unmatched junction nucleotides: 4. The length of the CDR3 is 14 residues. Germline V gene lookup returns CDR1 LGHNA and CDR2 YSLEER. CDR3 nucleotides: TGCGCCAGCAGCCACGGGACAGGGTTATACGAGCAGTACTTC. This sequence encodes CASSHGTGLYEQYF.

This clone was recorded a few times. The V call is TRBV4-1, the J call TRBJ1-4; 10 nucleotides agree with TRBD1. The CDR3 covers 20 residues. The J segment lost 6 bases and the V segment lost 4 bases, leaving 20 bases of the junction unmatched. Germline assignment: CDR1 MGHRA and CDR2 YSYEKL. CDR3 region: CASSPRIPGQGRSIDEKLFF. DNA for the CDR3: TGCGCCAGCAGCCCAAGGATTCCGGGACAGGGGCGTAGCATTGATGAAAAACTGTTTTTT.

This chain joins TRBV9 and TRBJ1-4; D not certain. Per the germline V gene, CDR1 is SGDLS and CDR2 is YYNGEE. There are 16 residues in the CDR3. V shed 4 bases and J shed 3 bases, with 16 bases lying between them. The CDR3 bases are TGTGCCAGCAGCCCATACGGGGTTGTAGCTAATGAAAAACTGTTTTTT. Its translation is CASSPYGVVANEKLFF.

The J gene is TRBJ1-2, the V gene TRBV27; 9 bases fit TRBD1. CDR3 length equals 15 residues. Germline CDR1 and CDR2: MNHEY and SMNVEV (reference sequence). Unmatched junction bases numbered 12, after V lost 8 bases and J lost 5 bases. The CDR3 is CASRGGTGKRYGYTF. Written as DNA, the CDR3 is TGTGCCAGCCGAGGGGGGACAGGGAAGAGGTATGGCTACACCTTC.

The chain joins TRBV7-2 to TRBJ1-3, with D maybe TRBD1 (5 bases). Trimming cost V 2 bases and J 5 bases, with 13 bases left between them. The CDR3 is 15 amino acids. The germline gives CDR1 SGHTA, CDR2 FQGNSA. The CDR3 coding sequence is TGTGCCAGCAGCTTATTGGGGCTCGGACGAAACACCATATATTTT. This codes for CASSLLGLGRNTIYF.

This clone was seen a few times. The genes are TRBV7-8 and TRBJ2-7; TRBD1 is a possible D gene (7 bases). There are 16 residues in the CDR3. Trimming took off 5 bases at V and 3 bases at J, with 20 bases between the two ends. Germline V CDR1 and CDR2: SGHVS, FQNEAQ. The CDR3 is CASSPQGGASIYEQYF. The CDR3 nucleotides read TGTGCCAGCAGCCCCCAGGGGGGCGCGTCCATCTACGAGCAGTACTTC.

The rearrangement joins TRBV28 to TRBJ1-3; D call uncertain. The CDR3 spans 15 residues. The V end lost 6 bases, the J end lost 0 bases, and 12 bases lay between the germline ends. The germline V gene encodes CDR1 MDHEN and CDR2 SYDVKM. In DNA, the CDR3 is TGTGCCAGCAGGCCGTTTCAGTTCTCTGGAAACACCATATATTTT. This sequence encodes CASRPFQFSGNTIYF.

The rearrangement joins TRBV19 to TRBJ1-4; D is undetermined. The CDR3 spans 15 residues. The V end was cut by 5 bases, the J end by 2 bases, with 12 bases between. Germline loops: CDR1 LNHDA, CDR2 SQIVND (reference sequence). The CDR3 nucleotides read TGTGCCAGTAGTCCCCGGAGTACTACTAATGAAAAACTGTTTTTT. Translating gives CASSPRSTTNEKLFF.

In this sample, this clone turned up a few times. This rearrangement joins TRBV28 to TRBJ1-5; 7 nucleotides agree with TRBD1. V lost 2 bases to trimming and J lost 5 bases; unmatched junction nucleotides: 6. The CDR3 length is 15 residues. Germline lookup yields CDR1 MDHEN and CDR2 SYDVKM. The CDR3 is CASSLRDRVYQPQHF. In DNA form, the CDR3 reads TGTGCCAGCAGTTTAAGAGACAGGGTCTATCAGCCCCAGCATTTT.

In DNA form, the CDR3 reads TGTGCCAGTAGTAACCCCACCGGGACTAGCCTTCAAGGGGCATACAATGAGCAGTTCTTC. It encodes CASSNPTGTSLQGAYNEQFF. The rearrangement uses TRBV19 and TRBJ2-1; 9 nucleotides agree with TRBD2. After removal of 4 bases from V and 4 bases from J, the junction contained 20 bases not matched to a gene. Germline V gene lookup returns CDR1 LNHDA and CDR2 SQIVND (reference sequence). The CDR3 loop spans 20 amino acids.

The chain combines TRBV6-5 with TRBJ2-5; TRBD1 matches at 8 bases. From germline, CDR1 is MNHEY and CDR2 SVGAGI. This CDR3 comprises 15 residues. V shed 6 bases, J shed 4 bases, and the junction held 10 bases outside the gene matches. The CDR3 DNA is TGTGCCAGCAGCCCCAGGGGGCTGGCGAGAGAGACCCAGTACTTC. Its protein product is CASSPRGLARETQYF.

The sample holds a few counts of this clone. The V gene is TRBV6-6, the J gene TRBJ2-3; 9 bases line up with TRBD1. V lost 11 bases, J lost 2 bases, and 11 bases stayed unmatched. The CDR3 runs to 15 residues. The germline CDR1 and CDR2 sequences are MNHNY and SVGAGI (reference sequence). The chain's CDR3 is CASRRNRGPTDTQYF. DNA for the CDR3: TGTGCCTCCAGACGAAACAGGGGGCCCACAGATACGCAGTATTTT.

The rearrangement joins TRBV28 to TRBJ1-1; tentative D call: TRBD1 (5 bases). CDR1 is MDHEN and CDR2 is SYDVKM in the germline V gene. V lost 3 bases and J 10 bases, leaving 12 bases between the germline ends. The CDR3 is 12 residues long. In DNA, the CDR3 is TGTGCCAGCAGTTTCCAGGGCTTGGTAGCTTTCTTT. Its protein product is CASSFQGLVAFF.

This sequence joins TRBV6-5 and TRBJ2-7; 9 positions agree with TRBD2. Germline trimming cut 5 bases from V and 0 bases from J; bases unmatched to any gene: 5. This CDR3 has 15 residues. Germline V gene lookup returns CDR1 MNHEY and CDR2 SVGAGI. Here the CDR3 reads CASSLREGHSYEQYF. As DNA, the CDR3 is TGTGCCAGCAGTCTGCGGGAGGGCCACTCCTACGAGCAGTACTTC.